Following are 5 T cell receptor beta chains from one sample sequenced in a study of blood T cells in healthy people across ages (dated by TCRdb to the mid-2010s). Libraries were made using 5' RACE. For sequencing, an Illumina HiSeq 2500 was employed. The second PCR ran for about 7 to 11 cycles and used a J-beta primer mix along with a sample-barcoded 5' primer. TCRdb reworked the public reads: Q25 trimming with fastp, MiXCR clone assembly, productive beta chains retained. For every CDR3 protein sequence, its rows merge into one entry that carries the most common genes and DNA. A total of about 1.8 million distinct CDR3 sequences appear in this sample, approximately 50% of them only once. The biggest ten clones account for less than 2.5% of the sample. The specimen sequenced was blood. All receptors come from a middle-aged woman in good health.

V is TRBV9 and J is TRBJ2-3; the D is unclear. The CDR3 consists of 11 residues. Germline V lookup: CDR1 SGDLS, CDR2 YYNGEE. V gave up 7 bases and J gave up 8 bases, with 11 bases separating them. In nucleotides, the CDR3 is TGTGCCAGCGAAAGTAGCAGTACGCAGTATTTT. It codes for CASESSSTQYF.

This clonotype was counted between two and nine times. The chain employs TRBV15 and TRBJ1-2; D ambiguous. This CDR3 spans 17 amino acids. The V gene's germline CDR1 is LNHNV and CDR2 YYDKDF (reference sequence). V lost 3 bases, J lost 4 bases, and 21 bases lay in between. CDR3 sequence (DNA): TGTGCCACCAGCAGCCTGACCCCGGTGGGTCAGAGCTATGGCTACACCTTC. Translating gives CATSSLTPVGQSYGYTF. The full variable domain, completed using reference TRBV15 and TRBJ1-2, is DAMVIQNPRYQVTQFGKPVTLSCSQTLNHNVMYWYQQKSSQAPKLLFHYYDKDFNNEADTPDNFQSRRPNTSFCFLDIRSPGLGDTAMYLCATSSLTPVGQSYGYTFGSGTRLTVV.

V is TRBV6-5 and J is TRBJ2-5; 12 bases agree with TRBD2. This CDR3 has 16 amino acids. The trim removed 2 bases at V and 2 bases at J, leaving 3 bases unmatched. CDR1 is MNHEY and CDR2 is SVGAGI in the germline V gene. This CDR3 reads CASSYTTSGGQETQYF. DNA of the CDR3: TGTGCCAGCAGTTACACGACTAGCGGGGGACAAGAGACCCAGTACTTC.

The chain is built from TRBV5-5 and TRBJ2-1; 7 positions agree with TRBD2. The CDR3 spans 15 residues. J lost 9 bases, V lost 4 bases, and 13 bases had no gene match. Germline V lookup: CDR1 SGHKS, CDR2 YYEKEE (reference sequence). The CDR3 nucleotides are TGTGCCAGCAGCCTTTATGCGGGGGAGCGGGGTGAGCAGTTCTTC. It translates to CASSLYAGERGEQFF.

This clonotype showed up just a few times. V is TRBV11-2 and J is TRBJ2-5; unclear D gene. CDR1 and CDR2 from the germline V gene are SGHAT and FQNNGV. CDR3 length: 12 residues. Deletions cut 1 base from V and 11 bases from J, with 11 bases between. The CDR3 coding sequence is TGTGCCAGCAGCTTAGGGAACAATGAGCAGTACTTC. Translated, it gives CASSLGNNEQYF.